The rows below give T cell receptor beta chains drawn from one sample of a study of T cells after somatic rescue of genetic block. Measured with immunoSEQ multiplex PCR; TCRdb has only the in-frame clones, and not every one. There are 50,000 to 60,000 clones in the sample; about 96% occur only once, and roughly 0.074% lies in the top ten. Sequences were obtained from peripheral blood mononuclear cells (PBMCs). Receptors were obtained from a child in the first two years of life. Each CDR3 is given with its conserved first and last residue. A D gene is named only where the DNA matches it firmly. Clone size is given for some rows only: seen once, a few or many times, or a class if the clone is expanded.

j_gene,abundance,v_gene,d_gene,CDR3nt,CDR3aa
TRBJ2-2,.,TRBV19,TRBD2,TGTGCCAGTAGTCGCGGGGGACTAGCGAACACCGGGGAGCTGTTTTTT,CASSRGGLANTGELFF
TRBJ2-5,once,TRBV4-1,.,TGCGCCAGCAGCCAAGATCTGGGGAGAGCCCCTTCCGAGACCCAGTACTTC,CASSQDLGRAPSETQYF
TRBJ1-1,.,TRBV29-1,.,TGCAGCGTTGAAGATGGAGGAGGGACGACTGAAGCTTTCTTT,CSVEDGGGTTEAFF
TRBJ1-1,.,TRBV7-2,.,TGTGCCAGCAGCTTAGGAGGGGAAACTGAAGCTTTCTTT,CASSLGGETEAFF
TRBJ2-7,.,TRBV4-1,TRBD2,TGCGCCAGCAGCCAAGAGCTAGCGGGAGGATACGAGCAGTACTTC,CASSQELAGGYEQYF
TRBJ2-7,.,TRBV12-2,.,TGTGCAAGTCGCCTAGCACAGGGAGCGATGGCCTGCGAGCAGTACTTC,CASRLAQGAMACEQYF
TRBJ2-7,.,TRBV28,TRBD1,TGTGCCAGCAGTTTAACCGGGACAGGGGTGGAGCAGTACTTC,CASSLTGTGVEQYF
TRBJ2-5,.,TRBV7-8,TRBD2,TGTGCCAGCAGCTTATACGGGACTAGCGGCTGGACCCAGTACTTC,CASSLYGTSGWTQYF
TRBJ1-3,once,TRBV6-6,.,TGTGCCAGCAGTACAGGGTTTGGAAACACCATATATTTT,CASSTGFGNTIYF
TRBJ2-1,.,TRBV5-8,.,TGTGCCAGCAGCTCCGGACTAAGGTACAATGAGCAGTTCTTC,CASSSGLRYNEQFF
TRBJ2-1,.,TRBV2,TRBD2,TGTGCCAGCTCGGGCGGGAGCTCCTACAATGAGCAGTTCTTC,CASSGGSSYNEQFF
TRBJ1-6,.,TRBV28,.,TGTGCCAGCAGCCTCATTGGGAGTAATTCACCCCTCCACTTT,CASSLIGSNSPLHF
TRBJ2-4,.,TRBV28,TRBD2,TGTGCCAGCAGTTTACTCTCTAGCGGAGATAAAAACATTCAGTACTTC,CASSLLSSGDKNIQYF
TRBJ1-1,.,TRBV6-5,.,TGTGCCAGCACCCCCTTGGGGGGCCACACTGAAGCTTTCTTT,CASTPLGGHTEAFF
TRBJ1-5,.,TRBV7-2,.,TGTGCCAGCAGCTTAGACAGGAACAATCAGCCCCAGCATTTT,CASSLDRNNQPQHF
TRBJ2-7,.,TRBV20-1,.,TGCAGTGCCCGGTTTGATCAGGAGCAGTACTTC,CSARFDQEQYF
TRBJ1-1,.,TRBV19,.,TGTGCCAGTAATCCACCTCCAGGCGCCATGTGGAACACTGAAGCTTTCTTT,CASNPPPGAMWNTEAFF
TRBJ2-2,once,TRBV4-2,TRBD2,TGTGCCAGCAGCATAGAACTCCCGACTAGCGGGGACACCGGGGAGCTGTTTTTT,CASSIELPTSGDTGELFF
TRBJ2-5,.,TRBV14,.,TGTGCCAGCAGCCAGGGTGAGGGGACCCAGTACTTC,CASSQGEGTQYF
TRBJ2-2,.,TRBV7-6,TRBD1,TGTGCCAGCAGCCCCGGGACAGGGATAGTGGTCGGGGAGCTGTTTTTT,CASSPGTGIVVGELFF
TRBJ1-2,once,TRBV20-1,.,TGCAGTGTTGGTGTCGGCTATGGCTACACCTTC,CSVGVGYGYTF
TRBJ2-7,.,TRBV15,.,TGTGCCACCAGCAGAGATAGGACGACCTACGAGCAGTACTTC,CATSRDRTTYEQYF
TRBJ2-2,.,TRBV30,TRBD2,TGTGCCCCCGAACGGGGGGACACCGGGGAGCTGTTTTTT,CAPERGDTGELFF
TRBJ2-3,.,TRBV5-1,TRBD2,TGCGCCAGCAGCTCCTTAGCGGGGACAGATACGCAGTATTTT,CASSSLAGTDTQYF
TRBJ1-6,once,TRBV30,TRBD1,TGTGCCTGGAGTAGGACAGGGAATTCACCCCTCCACTTT,CAWSRTGNSPLHF
TRBJ2-3,.,TRBV30,.,TGTGCCTGGACTAGGGGGGCGGGGACAGATACGCAGTATTTT,CAWTRGAGTDTQYF
TRBJ2-2,.,TRBV28,TRBD2,TGTGCCAGCAGTTTAGGGAGGGCAAACACCGGGGAGCTGTTTTTT,CASSLGRANTGELFF
TRBJ1-1,.,TRBV29-1,.,TGCAGCGTTGCACATTCTATGAACACTGAAGCTTTCTTT,CSVAHSMNTEAFF
TRBJ2-3,.,TRBV5-1,.,TGCGCCAGCAGCTTGGGGGGCGGACGCACAGATACGCAGTATTTT,CASSLGGGRTDTQYF
TRBJ2-5,.,TRBV11-2,.,TGTGCCAGCAGCTTATGGGAGACTTCTCCGGTGACCCAGTACTTC,CASSLWETSPVTQYF
TRBJ2-1,.,TRBV4-2,TRBD2,TGTGCCAGCAGCCGTTTCAGCGGGAGCTCCTACAATGAGCAGTTCTTC,CASSRFSGSSYNEQFF
TRBJ2-5,.,TRBV6-1,.,TGTGCCAGCAGTGAACTCCCGGGCTTACGGCAAGAGACCCAGTACTTC,CASSELPGLRQETQYF
TRBJ2-5,.,TRBV18,TRBD2,TGTGCCAGCTCACCTTTAGCGGGAGGTGGTCAAGAGACCCAGTACTTC,CASSPLAGGGQETQYF
TRBJ1-3,.,TRBV11-2,.,TGTGCCAGCAGCTTAGAAAGAACCGGGACCGTGAGCTCTGGAAACACCATATATTTT,CASSLERTGTVSSGNTIYF
TRBJ2-7,.,TRBV7-2,TRBD2,TGTGCCAGCAGCGCTAGCGGGAGGGCGTGGGGGCAGTACTTC,CASSASGRAWGQYF
TRBJ2-1,.,TRBV7-2,.,TGTGCCAGCAGCTTAGCGGGAGGTCCCTACAATGAGCAGTTCTTC,CASSLAGGPYNEQFF
TRBJ1-2,once,TRBV10-3,.,TGTGCCATCAGCCGGGCAGGCCCTAACTATGGCTACACCTTC,CAISRAGPNYGYTF
TRBJ1-5,.,TRBV19,TRBD1,TGTGCCAGTAGACTATCTCCCGGGACAGGATATCAGCCCCAGCATTTT,CASRLSPGTGYQPQHF
TRBJ2-2,.,TRBV28,TRBD2,TGTGCCAGCAGCCGGGGACTAGCGGGATGGACCGGGGAGCTGTTTTTT,CASSRGLAGWTGELFF
TRBJ2-1,.,TRBV5-1,TRBD2,TGCGCCAGCAGCTTGACCGGGAGGTTAAATGAGCAGTTCTTC,CASSLTGRLNEQFF
TRBJ2-3,.,TRBV14,TRBD2,TGTGCCAGCAGCCAAGAAATAGCGGGAGCCACAGATACGCAGTATTTT,CASSQEIAGATDTQYF
TRBJ2-3,once,TRBV5-1,TRBD1,TGCGCCAGCAGCTTGGCCAGGGGGAGCACAGATACGCAGTATTTT,CASSLARGSTDTQYF
TRBJ2-1,.,TRBV7-9,TRBD2,TGTGCCAGCAGCTTCGGGACTAGCGGGAGGGCCACGTCCTACAATGAGCAGTTCTTC,CASSFGTSGRATSYNEQFF
TRBJ2-1,.,TRBV5-4,.,TGTGCCAGCAGTACGGGGAATGAGCAGTTCTTC,CASSTGNEQFF
TRBJ1-2,.,TRBV2,TRBD1,TGTGCCAGCAGCGAAACAGGGGTCTATGGCTACACCTTC,CASSETGVYGYTF
TRBJ1-2,.,TRBV13,TRBD1,TGTGCCAGCAGCTTACTCCACCGGGACAGGGGGCGTCGTGAACGAGGCTACACCTTC,CASSLLHRDRGRRERGYTF
TRBJ2-7,.,TRBV2,.,TGTGCCAGCAGTGAATTTTACGAGCAGTACTTC,CASSEFYEQYF
TRBJ2-7,once,TRBV19,.,TGTGCCAGTAGTTTCACGACAGGCCACGAGCAGTACTTC,CASSFTTGHEQYF
TRBJ2-7,.,TRBV6-1,.,TGTGCCAGCAGTGCATTTTCGGACTCCTACGAGCAGTACTTC,CASSAFSDSYEQYF
TRBJ2-1,.,TRBV6-7,.,TGTGCCAGCAGTTCCAGCTCCTACAATGAGCAGTTCTTC,CASSSSSYNEQFF
TRBJ1-2,.,TRBV7-9,.,TGTGCCAGCAGCTTGATGACAGGAGAGGGTGGCTACACCTTC,CASSLMTGEGGYTF
TRBJ2-3,.,TRBV5-1,.,TGCGCCAGCAGCTTGTCCGGGACTAGCACAGATACGCAGTATTTT,CASSLSGTSTDTQYF
TRBJ2-2,.,TRBV9,.,TGTGCCAGCAGCGCCAGCATGAGCGGGGAGCTGTTTTTT,CASSASMSGELFF
TRBJ1-3,.,TRBV7-2,.,TGTGCCAGCAGCTTCGAGGGAAACACCATATATTTT,CASSFEGNTIYF
TRBJ1-6,once,TRBV14,TRBD1,TGTGCCAGCAGCCGACAGGGTAATTCACCCCTCCACTTT,CASSRQGNSPLHF